This T cell receptor beta chain was identified in a study of brain T cells in children with intractable seizures (TCRdb year 2021). Looking at the study overall: Resected brain tissue from some 53 pediatric epilepsy surgery cases was first screened for immune gene transcripts using a NanoString immunology panel. Among the approximately 12 selected surgery cases, eight also had pre-surgery blood sequenced, leaving four with brain tissue only.

The immunoSEQ assay was applied to genomic DNA to generate the TCR beta chain sequences. The original methods were these. CDR3 sequences that did not begin with the conserved framework cysteine at position 104 were removed by hand. To get clonality, the normalized Shannon's Diversity Index was subtracted from one, giving values from 0 (maximal diversity) to 1 (oligoclonal). To check whether a given CDR3 had different frequencies in two samples, for example brain versus blood, chi-squared comparison-of-proportions tests were used. Public clonotypes were found by searching immuneACCESS, and the VDJdb browser was used to assess similarity to known antiviral clonotypes. Sourced from immuneACCESS, this table was stored by TCRdb with only in-frame sequences that have V and J called. A share of the clones is absent; for the studies checked, an unresolved V gene accounts for under half, and the remainder has no known explanation. V and J calls and clone size are given by that table; D and trimming were obtained from the DNA. The sample table records roughly 80,000 clones; under 95% of these occur just once. The ten largest clones capture 1.5% of the sample.

The sample's time point label is to be understood as: resected brain tissue, or blood drawn just prior to surgery. The surgery cases that showed the highest brain T cell transcript signatures were chosen for TCR beta chain sequencing of brain tissue, and of blood when it was available. Patients had been treated with at least one anti-epileptic drug before surgery. The TCR-sequenced patients were children whose drug-resistant epilepsy was caused by tuberous sclerosis complex, focal cortical dysplasia, Rasmussen encephalitis or hemimegalencephaly. The Monarch genomic DNA purification kit was used to extract bulk genomic DNA from unsorted brain tissue and from whole blood. Results the study describes overall, beyond this receptor: Viral specificity was inferred solely from CDR3 sequence similarity, and the HCMV serostatus of the patients was not known. Sequencing depth differed between pre- and post-surgery blood, so clones missing from the pre-surgery sample may reflect undersampling.

At the junction V is shortened by 3 bases and J by 2 bases, with 11 bases in between. The CDR3, from cysteine to phenylalanine, totals 15 residues. Only CDR3 DNA remains: 45 bases, in frame from the first base. The germline V gene specifies MNHNS as CDR1 and SASEGT as CDR2. To note about this clone: Its recognized antigen is unknown. Base qualities are not provided; no much larger clone lies one nucleotide away.

The sequenced sample was peripheral blood, obtained at surgery. This clonotype originated in a boy under three years old with tuberous sclerosis and intractable seizures. The chain links TRBV6-1 with TRBJ2-1, with the D gene call left open. CDR3 sequence: CASSEMTAPYNEQFF. The nucleotides read TGTGCCAGCAGTGAGATGACTGCTCCCTACAATGAGCAGTTCTTC.